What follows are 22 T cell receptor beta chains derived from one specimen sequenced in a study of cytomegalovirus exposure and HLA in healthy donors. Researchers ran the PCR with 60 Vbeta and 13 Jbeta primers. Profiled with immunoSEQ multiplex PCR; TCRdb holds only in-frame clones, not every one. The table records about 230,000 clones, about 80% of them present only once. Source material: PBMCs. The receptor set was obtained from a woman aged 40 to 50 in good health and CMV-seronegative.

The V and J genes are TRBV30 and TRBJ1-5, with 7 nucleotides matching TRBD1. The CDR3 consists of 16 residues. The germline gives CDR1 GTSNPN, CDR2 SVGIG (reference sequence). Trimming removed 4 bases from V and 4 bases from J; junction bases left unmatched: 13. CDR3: CAWTNRGRGENQPQHF. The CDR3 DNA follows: TGTGCCTGGACCAATAGGGGGCGCGGGGAAAATCAGCCCCAGCATTTT.

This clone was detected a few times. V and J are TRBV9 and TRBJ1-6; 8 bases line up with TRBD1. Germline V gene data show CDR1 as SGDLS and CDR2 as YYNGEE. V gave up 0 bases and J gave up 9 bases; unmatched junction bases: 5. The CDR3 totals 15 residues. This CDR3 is CASSVVGTGASPLHF. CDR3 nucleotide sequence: TGTGCCAGCAGCGTAGTTGGGACAGGTGCTTCACCCCTCCACTTT.

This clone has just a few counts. The CDR3 loop reads CASREKNYGYTF. In DNA form, the CDR3 reads TGTGCCAGCAGGGAGAAGAACTATGGCTACACCTTC. The rearrangement links TRBV6-5 to TRBJ1-2; D gene uncertain. Deletions cut 6 bases from V and 2 bases from J, with 7 bases between. CDR3 length: 12 residues. The germline V gene has CDR1 MNHEY and CDR2 SVGAGI.

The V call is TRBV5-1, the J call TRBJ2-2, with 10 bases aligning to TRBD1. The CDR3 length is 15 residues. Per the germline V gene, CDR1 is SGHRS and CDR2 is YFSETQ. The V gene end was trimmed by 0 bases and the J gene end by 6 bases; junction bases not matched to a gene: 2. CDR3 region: CASSLGQGAAGELFF. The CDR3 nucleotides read TGCGCCAGCAGCTTGGGACAGGGGGCAGCCGGGGAGCTGTTTTTT. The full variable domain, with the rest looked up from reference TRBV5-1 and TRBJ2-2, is KAGVTQTPRYLIKTRGQQVTLSCSPISGHRSVSWYQQTPGQGLQFLFEYFSETQRNKGNFPGRFSGRQFSNSRSEMNVSTLELGDSALYLCASSLGQGAAGELFFGEGSRLTVL.

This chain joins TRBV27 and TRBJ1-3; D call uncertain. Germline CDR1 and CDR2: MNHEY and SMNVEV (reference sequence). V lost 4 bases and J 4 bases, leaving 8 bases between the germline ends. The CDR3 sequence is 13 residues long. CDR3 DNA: TGTGCCAGCAGTTCCGGGAGAGGAAACACCATATATTTT. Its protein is CASSSGRGNTIYF.

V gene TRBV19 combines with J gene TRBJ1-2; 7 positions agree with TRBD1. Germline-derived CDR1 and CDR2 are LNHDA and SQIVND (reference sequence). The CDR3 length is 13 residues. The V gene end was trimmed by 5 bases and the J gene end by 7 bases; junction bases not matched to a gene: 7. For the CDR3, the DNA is TGTGCCAGTAGTTCACAGGGGACGAGTGGCTACACCTTC. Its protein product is CASSSQGTSGYTF.

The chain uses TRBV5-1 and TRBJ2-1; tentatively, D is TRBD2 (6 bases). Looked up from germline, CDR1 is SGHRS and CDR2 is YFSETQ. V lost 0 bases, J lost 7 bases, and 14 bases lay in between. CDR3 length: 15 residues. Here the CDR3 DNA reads TGCGCCAGCAGCTTGGCCGGGACTCAAGAGAATGAGCAGTTCTTC. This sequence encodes CASSLAGTQENEQFF.

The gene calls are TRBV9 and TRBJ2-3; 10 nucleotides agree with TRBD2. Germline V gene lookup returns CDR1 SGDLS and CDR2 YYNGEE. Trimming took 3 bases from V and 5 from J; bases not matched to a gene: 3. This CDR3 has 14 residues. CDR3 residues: CASSALAGVDTQYF. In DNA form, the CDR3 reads TGTGCCAGCAGCGCTCTAGCGGGGGTAGATACGCAGTATTTT.

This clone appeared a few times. DNA for the CDR3: TGCGCCAGCAGCCCGACAGGGGGGAGCACTGAAGCTTTCTTT. Protein sequence: CASSPTGGSTEAFF. The rearrangement joins TRBV5-1 to TRBJ1-1, with 9 bases fitting TRBD1. Germline V gene lookup returns CDR1 SGHRS and CDR2 YFSETQ. CDR3 length: 14 amino acids. V lost 4 bases, J lost 4 bases, and 5 bases stayed unmatched.

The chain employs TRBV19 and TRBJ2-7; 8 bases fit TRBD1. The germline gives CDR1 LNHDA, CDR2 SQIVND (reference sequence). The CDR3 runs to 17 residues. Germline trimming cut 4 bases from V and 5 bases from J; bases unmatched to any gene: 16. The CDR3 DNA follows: TGTGCCAGTAGTACCTGGACAGGGTTCCCCAACTCGAACGAGCAGTACTTC. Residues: CASSTWTGFPNSNEQYF.

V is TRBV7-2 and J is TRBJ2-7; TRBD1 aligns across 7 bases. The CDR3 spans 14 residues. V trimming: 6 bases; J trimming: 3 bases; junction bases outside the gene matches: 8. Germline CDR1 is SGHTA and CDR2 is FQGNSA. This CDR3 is CASSPRTGLYEQYF. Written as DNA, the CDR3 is TGTGCCAGCAGTCCGCGGACAGGACTCTACGAGCAGTACTTC. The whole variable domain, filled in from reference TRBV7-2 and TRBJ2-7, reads GAGVSQSPSNKVTEKGKDVELRCDPISGHTALYWYRQSLGQGLEFLIYFQGNSAPDKSGLPSDRFSAERTGGSVSTLTIQRTQQEDSAVYLCASSPRTGLYEQYFGPGTRLTVT.

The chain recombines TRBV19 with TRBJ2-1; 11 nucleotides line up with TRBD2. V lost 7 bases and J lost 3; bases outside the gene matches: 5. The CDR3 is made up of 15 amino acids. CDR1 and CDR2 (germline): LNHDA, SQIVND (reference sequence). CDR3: CASNSGGAFYNEQFF. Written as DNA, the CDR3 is TGTGCCAGTAATAGCGGGGGGGCTTTCTACAATGAGCAGTTCTTC.

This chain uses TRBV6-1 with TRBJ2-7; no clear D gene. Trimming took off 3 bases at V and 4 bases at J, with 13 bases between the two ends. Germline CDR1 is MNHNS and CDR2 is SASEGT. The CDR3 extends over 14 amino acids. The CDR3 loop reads CASSDPRRKYEQYF. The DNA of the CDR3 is TGTGCCAGCAGTGATCCGAGGAGAAAGTACGAGCAGTACTTC.

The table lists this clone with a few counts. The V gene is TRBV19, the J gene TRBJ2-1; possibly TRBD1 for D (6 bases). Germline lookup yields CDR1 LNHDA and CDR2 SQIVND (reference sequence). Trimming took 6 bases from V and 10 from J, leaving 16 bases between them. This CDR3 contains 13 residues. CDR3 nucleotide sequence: TGTGCCAGTAGCGGGACATTCCTGGGGGAGCAGTTCTTC. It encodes CASSGTFLGEQFF.

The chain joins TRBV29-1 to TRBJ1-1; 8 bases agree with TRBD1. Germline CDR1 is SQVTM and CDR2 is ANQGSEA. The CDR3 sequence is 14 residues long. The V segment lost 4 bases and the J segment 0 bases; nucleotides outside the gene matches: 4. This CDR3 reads CSVGDRGMNTEAFF. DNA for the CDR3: TGCAGCGTTGGAGACAGGGGTATGAACACTGAAGCTTTCTTT.

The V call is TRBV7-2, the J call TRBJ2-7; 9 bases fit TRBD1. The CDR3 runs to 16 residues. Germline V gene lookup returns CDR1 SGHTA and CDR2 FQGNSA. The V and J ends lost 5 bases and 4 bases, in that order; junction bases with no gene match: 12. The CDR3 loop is CASSLQAGQGFYEQYF. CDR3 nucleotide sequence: TGTGCCAGCAGCCTACAGGCGGGACAGGGCTTTTACGAGCAGTACTTC.

The CDR3 DNA reads TGCAGCGTTATACCACGGTACAATGAGCAGTTCTTC. It yields the protein CSVIPRYNEQFF. The rearrangement joins TRBV29-1 to TRBJ2-1; D call uncertain. Germline V gene data show CDR1 as SQVTM and CDR2 as ANQGSEA. V was trimmed by 5 bases and J by 4 bases, leaving 9 bases between them. The CDR3 spans 12 residues.

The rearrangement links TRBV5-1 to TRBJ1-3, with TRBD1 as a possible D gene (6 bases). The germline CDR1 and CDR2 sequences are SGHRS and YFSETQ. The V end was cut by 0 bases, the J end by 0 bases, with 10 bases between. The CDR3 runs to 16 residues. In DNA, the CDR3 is TGCGCCAGCAGCTTGGGACAGGTGACCTCTGGAAACACCATATATTTT. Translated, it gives CASSLGQVTSGNTIYF.

CDR3 nucleotide sequence: TGTGCCAGCAGCTTAGTGGGACAGGGACTCTCCTACGAGCAGTACTTC. Translating gives CASSLVGQGLSYEQYF. This chain uses TRBV11-1 with TRBJ2-7; 9 bases fit TRBD1. The ends lost 1 base at V and 0 bases at J; junction bases unmatched: 4. CDR3 length: 16 amino acids. The V gene's germline CDR1 is SGHAT and CDR2 FQDESV (reference sequence).

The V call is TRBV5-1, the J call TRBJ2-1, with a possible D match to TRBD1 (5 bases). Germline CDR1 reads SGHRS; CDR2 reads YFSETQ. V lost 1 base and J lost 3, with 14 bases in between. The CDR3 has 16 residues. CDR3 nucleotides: TGCGCCAGCAGCTTGACAGGCAGCTTGGACTACAATGAGCAGTTCTTC. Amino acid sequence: CASSLTGSLDYNEQFF.

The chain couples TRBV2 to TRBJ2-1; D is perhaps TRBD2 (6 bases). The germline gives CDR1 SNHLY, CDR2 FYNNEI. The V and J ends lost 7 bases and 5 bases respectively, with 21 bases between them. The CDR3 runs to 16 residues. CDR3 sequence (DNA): TGTGCCAGCATAACCCCCCCCCGGGGGAACAACAATGAGCAGTTCTTC. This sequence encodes CASITPPRGNNNEQFF.

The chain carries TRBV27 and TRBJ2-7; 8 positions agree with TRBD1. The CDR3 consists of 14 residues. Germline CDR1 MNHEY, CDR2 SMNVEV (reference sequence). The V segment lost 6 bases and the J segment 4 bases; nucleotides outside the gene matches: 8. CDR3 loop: CASSKGDRQYEQYF. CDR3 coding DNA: TGTGCCAGCAGCAAAGGGGACAGGCAATACGAGCAGTACTTC.